This T cell receptor (beta chain) was sequenced during a study of regulatory T cells in long-lasting Graves disease. The table lists this clonotype with many counts. The antigen remains unidentified. The germline gives CDR1 LGHDT, CDR2 YNNKEL (reference sequence). Trimming took off 4 bases at V and 4 bases at J, with 22 bases between the two ends. This CDR3 is built from 17 residues. Points from the study as a whole: Sharing of public clonotypes was greater in persistent patients (2,741) than in new patients (around 880). Newly diagnosed disease favored TRBV20-1 and TRBJ2-1 over persistent disease.

As for time point: newly diagnosed GD, antithyroid drugs for less than 3 months. Isolated PBMC RNA provided the starting material for the TCR library. Patients came from an endocrinology department in Xi'an, China. Assembly of TCR beta libraries relied on iRepertoire HTBI primers together with Arm-PCR of CDR3 regions. Study processing details: Sequenced samples collectively carried approximately 58 TRBV and some 15 TRBJ segments. MiXCR, run by TCRdb on the multiplex PCR reads, gives a single entry per CDR3 protein. TCRdb assigned the V and J calls; the authors' analysis was not used. This sample has about 370,000 distinct CDR3 sequences; less than 20% occur once, and the top ten carry 22%.

The receptor comes from a female donor with Graves disease. This chain joins TRBV3-1 and TRBJ1-2, with D perhaps TRBD1 (6 bases). The sequencing used peripheral blood mononuclear cells (PBMCs), collected at new diagnosis, from a patient treated with antithyroid drugs. CDR3 nucleotide sequence: TGTGCCAGCAGCCCCGGGATGTATAGGACAGTCATCTATGGCTACACCTTC. It translates to CASSPGMYRTVIYGYTF.